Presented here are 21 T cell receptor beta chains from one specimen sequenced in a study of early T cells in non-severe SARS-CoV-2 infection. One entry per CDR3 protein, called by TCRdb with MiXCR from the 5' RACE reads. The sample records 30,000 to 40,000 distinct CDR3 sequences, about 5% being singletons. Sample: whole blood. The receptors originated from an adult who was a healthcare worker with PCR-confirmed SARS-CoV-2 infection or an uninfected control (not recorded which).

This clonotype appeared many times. CDR3 in amino acids: CASSVQEQSPLHF. CDR3 nucleotides: TGTGCCAGCAGCGTACAGGAACAATCACCCCTCCACTTT. The rearrangement uses TRBV6-6 and TRBJ1-6, with D possibly matching TRBD1 (5 bases). The germline V gene encodes CDR1 MNHNY and CDR2 SVGAGI (reference sequence). There are 13 residues in the CDR3. Trimming shortened V by 6 bases and J by 10 bases, and 13 bases separated the two germline ends.

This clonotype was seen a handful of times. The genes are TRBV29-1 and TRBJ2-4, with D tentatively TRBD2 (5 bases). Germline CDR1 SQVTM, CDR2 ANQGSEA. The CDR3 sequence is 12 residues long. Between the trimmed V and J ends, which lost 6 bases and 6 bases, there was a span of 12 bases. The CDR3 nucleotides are TGCAGCGTCGCGGAGGTCTCAAACATTCAGTACTTC. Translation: CSVAEVSNIQYF.

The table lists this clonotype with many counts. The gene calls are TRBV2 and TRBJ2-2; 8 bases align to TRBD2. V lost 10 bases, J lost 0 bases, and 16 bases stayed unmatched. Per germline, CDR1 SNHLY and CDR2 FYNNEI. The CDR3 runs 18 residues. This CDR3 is CATILGGGTKTNTGELFF. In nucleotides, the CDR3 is TGTGCCACTATCCTCGGCGGGGGGACCAAGACGAACACCGGGGAGCTGTTTTTT.

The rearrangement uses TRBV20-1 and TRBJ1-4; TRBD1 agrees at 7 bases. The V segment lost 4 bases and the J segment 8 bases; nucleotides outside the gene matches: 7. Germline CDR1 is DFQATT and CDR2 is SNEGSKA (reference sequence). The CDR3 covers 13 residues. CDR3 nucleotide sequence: TGCAGTGCTATTCGACAGGGCCGAGAAAAACTGTTTTTT. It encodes CSAIRQGREKLFF.

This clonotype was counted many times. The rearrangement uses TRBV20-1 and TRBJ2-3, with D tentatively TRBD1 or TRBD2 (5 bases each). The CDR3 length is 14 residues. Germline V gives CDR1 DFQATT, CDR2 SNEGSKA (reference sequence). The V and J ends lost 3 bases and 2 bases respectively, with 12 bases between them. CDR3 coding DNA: TGCAGTGCTAGCTCGTCCGGGACCACAGATACGCAGTATTTT. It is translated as CSASSSGTTDTQYF.

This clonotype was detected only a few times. This CDR3 is CASSHEQEQFF. The CDR3 bases are TGTGCCAGCAGCCACGAGCAGGAGCAGTTCTTC. The chain links TRBV5-6 to TRBJ2-1; D remains unclear. This CDR3 has 11 residues. Germline CDR1 is SGHDT and CDR2 is YYEEEE. Trimming stripped 4 bases from V and 10 bases from J, with 9 bases between.

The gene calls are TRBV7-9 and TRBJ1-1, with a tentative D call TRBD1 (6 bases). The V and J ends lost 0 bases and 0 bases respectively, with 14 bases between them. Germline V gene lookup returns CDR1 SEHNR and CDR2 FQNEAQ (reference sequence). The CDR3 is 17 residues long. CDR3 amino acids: CASSLALQGPMNTEAFF. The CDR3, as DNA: TGTGCCAGCAGCTTAGCGCTACAGGGTCCGATGAACACTGAAGCTTTCTTT. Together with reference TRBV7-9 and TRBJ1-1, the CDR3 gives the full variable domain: DTGVSQNPRHKITKRGQNVTFRCDPISEHNRLYWYRQTLGQGPEFLTYFQNEAQLEKSRLLSDRFSAERPKGSFSTLEIQRTEQGDSAMYLCASSLALQGPMNTEAFFGQGTRLTVV.

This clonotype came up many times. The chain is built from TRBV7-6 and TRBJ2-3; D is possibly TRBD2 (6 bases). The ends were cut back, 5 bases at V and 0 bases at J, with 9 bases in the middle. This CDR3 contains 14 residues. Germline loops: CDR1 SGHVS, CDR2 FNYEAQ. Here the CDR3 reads CASSLGLSTDTQYF. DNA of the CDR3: TGTGCCAGCAGCCTGGGACTCAGCACAGATACGCAGTATTTT.

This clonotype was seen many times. Here the CDR3 reads CASSPPGQGRPGELFF. CDR3 nucleotides: TGTGCCAGCTCACCACCAGGACAGGGCCGTCCCGGGGAGCTGTTTTTT. This rearrangement joins TRBV18 to TRBJ2-2; 8 nucleotides line up with TRBD1. The CDR3 loop spans 16 amino acids. Germline assignment: CDR1 KGHSH and CDR2 LQKENI. The V gene end was trimmed by 0 bases and the J gene end by 6 bases; junction bases not matched to a gene: 6.

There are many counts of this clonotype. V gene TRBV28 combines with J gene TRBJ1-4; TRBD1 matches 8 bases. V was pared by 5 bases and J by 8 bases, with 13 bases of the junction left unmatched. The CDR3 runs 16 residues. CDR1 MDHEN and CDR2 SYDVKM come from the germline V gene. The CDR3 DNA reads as TGTGCCAGCAGTCCTTCCCAGGGGGCGCCCCGGGAAAAACTGTTTTTT. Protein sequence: CASSPSQGAPREKLFF. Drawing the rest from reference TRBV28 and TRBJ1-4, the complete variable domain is DVKVTQSSRYLVKRTGEKVFLECVQDMDHENMFWYRQDPGLGLRLIYFSYDVKMKEKGDIPEGYSVSREKKERFSLILESASTNQTSMYLCASSPSQGAPREKLFFGSGTQLSVL.

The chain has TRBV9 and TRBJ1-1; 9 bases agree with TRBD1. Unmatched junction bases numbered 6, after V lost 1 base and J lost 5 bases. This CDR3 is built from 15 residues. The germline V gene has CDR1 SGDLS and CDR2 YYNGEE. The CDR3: CASSVLQGAWTEAFF. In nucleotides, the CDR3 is TGTGCCAGCAGCGTATTACAGGGGGCATGGACTGAAGCTTTCTTT.

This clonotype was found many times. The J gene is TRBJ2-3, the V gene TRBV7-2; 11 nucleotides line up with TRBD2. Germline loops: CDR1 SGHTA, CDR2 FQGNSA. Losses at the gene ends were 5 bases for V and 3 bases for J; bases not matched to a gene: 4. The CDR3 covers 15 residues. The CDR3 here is CASSPWTSGTDTQYF. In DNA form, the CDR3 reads TGTGCCAGCAGCCCTTGGACTAGCGGGACAGATACGCAGTATTTT. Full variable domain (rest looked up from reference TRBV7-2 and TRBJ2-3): GAGVSQSPSNKVTEKGKDVELRCDPISGHTALYWYRQSLGQGLEFLIYFQGNSAPDKSGLPSDRFSAERTGGSVSTLTIQRTQQEDSAVYLCASSPWTSGTDTQYFGPGTRLTVL.

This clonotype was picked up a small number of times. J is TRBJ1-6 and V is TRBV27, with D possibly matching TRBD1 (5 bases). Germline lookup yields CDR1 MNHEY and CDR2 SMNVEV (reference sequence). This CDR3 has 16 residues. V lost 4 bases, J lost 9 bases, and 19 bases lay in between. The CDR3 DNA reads TGTGCCAGCAGTTCCCCCGGACGGGCGAGGGGTTCACCCCTCCACTTT. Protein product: CASSSPGRARGSPLHF.

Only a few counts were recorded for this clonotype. The CDR3 region is CASSLRRNPDTQYF. In DNA form, the CDR3 reads TGTGCCAGCAGCTTACGGCGGAATCCGGATACGCAGTATTTT. This chain uses TRBV7-2 with TRBJ2-3; D remains ambiguous. V lost 2 bases to trimming and J lost 6 bases, with 12 bases between them. Germline CDR1 SGHTA, CDR2 FQGNSA. The CDR3 consists of 14 residues.

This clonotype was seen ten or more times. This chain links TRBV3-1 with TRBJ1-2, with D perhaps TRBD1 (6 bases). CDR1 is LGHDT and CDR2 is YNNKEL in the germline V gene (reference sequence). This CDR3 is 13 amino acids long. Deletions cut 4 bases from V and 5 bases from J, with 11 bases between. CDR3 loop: CASSPGGVYGYTF. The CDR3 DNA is TGTGCCAGCAGCCCTGGGGGCGTTTATGGCTACACCTTC.

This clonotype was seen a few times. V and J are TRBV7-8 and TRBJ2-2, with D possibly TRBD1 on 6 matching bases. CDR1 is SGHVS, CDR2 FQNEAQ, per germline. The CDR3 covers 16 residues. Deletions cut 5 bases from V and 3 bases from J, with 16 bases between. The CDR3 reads CASSQPNPGDTGELFF. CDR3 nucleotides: TGTGCCAGCAGCCAACCGAATCCAGGGGACACCGGGGAGCTGTTTTTT.

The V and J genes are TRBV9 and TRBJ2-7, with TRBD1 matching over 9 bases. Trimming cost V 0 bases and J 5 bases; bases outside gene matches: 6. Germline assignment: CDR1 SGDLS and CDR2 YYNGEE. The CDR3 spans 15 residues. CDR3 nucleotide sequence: TGTGCCAGCAGCGTAGAGCTACAGGGGGCGAACGAGCAGTACTTC. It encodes CASSVELQGANEQYF.

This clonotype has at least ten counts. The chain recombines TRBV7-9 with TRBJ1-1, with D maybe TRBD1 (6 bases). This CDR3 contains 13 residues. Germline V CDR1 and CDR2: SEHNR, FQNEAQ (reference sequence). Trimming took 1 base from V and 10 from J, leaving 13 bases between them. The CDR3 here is CASSLEGKGGAFF. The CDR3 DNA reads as TGTGCCAGCAGCTTAGAGGGCAAGGGGGGAGCTTTCTTT.

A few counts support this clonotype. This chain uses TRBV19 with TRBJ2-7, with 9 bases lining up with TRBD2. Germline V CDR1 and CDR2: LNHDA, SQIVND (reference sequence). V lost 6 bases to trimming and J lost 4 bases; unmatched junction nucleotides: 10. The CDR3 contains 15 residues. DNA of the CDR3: TGTGCCAGTAGCCTGCGCGGGGGGGAAAGTTACGAGCAGTACTTC. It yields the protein CASSLRGGESYEQYF.

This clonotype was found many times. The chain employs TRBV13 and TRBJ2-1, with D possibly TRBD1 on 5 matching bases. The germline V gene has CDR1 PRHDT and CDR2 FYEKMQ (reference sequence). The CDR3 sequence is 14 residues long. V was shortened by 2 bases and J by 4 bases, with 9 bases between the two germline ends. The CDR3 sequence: CASSLRQQYNEQFF. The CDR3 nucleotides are TGTGCCAGCAGCTTACGACAGCAATACAATGAGCAGTTCTTC.

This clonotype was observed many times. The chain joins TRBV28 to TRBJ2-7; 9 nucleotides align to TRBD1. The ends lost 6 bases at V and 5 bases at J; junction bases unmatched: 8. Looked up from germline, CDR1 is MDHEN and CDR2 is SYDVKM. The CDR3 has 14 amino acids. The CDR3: CASRATGGVNEQYF. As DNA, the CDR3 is TGTGCCAGCAGAGCGACAGGGGGGGTGAACGAGCAGTACTTC.